This T cell receptor (beta chain) was found in a study of CD8 T cells in ankylosing spondylitis. Whole-study results and caveats: Before this, some motif variants had been reported in reactive arthritis synovial fluid and blood. Ankylosing spondylitis blood appeared to carry a characteristic TCR beta motif of roughly eight highly homologous variants.

This clonotype was found many times. Its specificity is unknown. TCRdb itself ran the 5' RACE reads through MiXCR, one entry per CDR3 protein. Of fewer than 550,000 distinct CDR3 sequences listed, under 5.5% were seen once; the top ten hold approximately 3.5%. Germline CDR1 is SGHTA and CDR2 is FQGNSA. V trimming: 5 bases; J trimming: 4 bases; junction bases outside the gene matches: 9. The CDR3 covers 15 residues. This clonotype originated in a male donor with ankylosing spondylitis. J is TRBJ1-2 and V is TRBV7-2, with 8 bases that match TRBD1. The specimen sequenced was blood, either unsorted or a sorted T cell fraction (not recorded which). CDR3 residues: CASSPQTGDTYGYTF. CDR3 in DNA: TGTGCCAGCAGCCCCCAGACAGGGGATACCTATGGCTACACCTTC.